This T cell receptor (beta chain) was sequenced during a study of cytomegalovirus exposure and HLA in healthy donors. The overall study: The study's early data release held 80 million to 95 million unique TCRs from HLA-typed donors. Points from the study as a whole: Several of the most significant clusters were apparently associated with common viral pathogens in a later analysis.

For this clone: The antigen is not known.

Healthy individuals who donated bone marrow served as the donors. The PCR had 60 Vbeta and 13 Jbeta primers. The protocol was immunoSEQ multiplex PCR, while the TCRdb copy is restricted to in-frame clones and leaves out a portion. The top ten clones hold 0.65% of a sample with roughly 170,000 clones, 80% of them seen once. Trimming took 0 bases from V and 3 from J, leaving 6 bases between them. CDR1 and CDR2 from the germline V gene are SGHRS and YFSETQ. This CDR3 is 13 amino acids long. This TCR came from a boy aged 5-17 years in good health and CMV-seronegative. Sequencing was performed on PBMCs. The chain joins TRBV5-1 to TRBJ1-2, with a possible D match to TRBD1 (6 bases). The CDR3 nucleotides are TGCGCCAGCAGCTTGGAGGGGGACTATGGCTACACCTTC. This encodes CASSLEGDYGYTF.